Each of the 18 T cell receptor beta chains below was sequenced from the same sample in a study of blood T cells in healthy people across ages. A J-beta primer mix and a sample-barcoded 5' primer were used in a second PCR of roughly 7 to 12 cycles. A single record per CDR3 protein comes from TCRdb applying MiXCR to the 5' RACE reads. Among hundreds of thousands of distinct CDR3 sequences listed, under 55% were seen once. The material sequenced was blood. The receptors shown here come from a man older than 75 in good health.

This clonotype was found once. The chain combines TRBV2 with TRBJ2-4, with 9 nucleotides matching TRBD2. The CDR3 is 13 amino acids. Trimming took 9 bases from V and 13 from J; bases not matched to a gene: 13. Germline assignment: CDR1 SNHLY and CDR2 FYNNEI. Here the CDR3 DNA reads TGTGCCAGTTCCGGGACTAGCTTCTTGGAGCAGTACTTC. Protein sequence: CASSGTSFLEQYF.

This sequence joins TRBV3-1 and TRBJ2-5, with TRBD2 matching over 12 bases. The DNA end favors TRBJ2-7, so the J call may be wrong. Germline V gives CDR1 LGHDT, CDR2 YNNKEL (reference sequence). This CDR3 has 14 residues. In nucleotides, the CDR3 is TGTGCCAGCAGCCAAGGGACTAGCGGGACCGAGCAGTACTTC. Protein: CASSQGTSGTEQYF.

The V gene is TRBV29-1, the J gene TRBJ2-5; 11 bases are a match to TRBD1. The CDR3 sequence is 13 residues long. Germline V gives CDR1 SQVTM, CDR2 ANQGSEA. V was clipped by 4 bases and J by 11 bases; unmatched bases: 9. In DNA form, the CDR3 reads TGCAGCGTTGTTGGGGACAGGGGGTACGGGCAGTACTTC. Encoded protein: CSVVGDRGYGQYF.

The V gene is TRBV24-1, the J gene TRBJ2-1; D unresolved. CDR3 length equals 15 residues. Germline lookup yields CDR1 KGHDR and CDR2 SFDVKD. The V gene lost 5 bases and the J gene lost 0 bases, with 10 bases spanning the gap. In DNA form, the CDR3 reads TGTGCCACCAGTGCAAAACAGAGCTCCTACAATGAGCAGTTCTTC. Amino acids: CATSAKQSSYNEQFF.

V usage is TRBV24-1 and J usage is TRBJ2-3, with 10 bases fitting TRBD2. The V and J ends lost 4 bases and 4 bases, in that order; junction bases with no gene match: 7. The CDR3 runs 16 residues. The germline V gene has CDR1 KGHDR and CDR2 SFDVKD. The CDR3 DNA follows: TGTGCCACCAGTGACCCGAGCGGGAGGGCCGCAGATACGCAGTATTTT. Protein product: CATSDPSGRAADTQYF.

J is TRBJ2-4 and V is TRBV28; D tentatively reads TRBD1 or TRBD2 (5 bases each). TRBJ2-7 matches the DNA end more closely, so the J call is doubtful. The CDR3 totals 15 residues. Per germline, CDR1 MDHEN and CDR2 SYDVKM. Here the CDR3 DNA reads TGTGCCAGCAGTCCCCGTGGGGGAAACTCCTACGAGCAGTACTTC. This encodes CASSPRGGNSYEQYF.

This clonotype came up a few times. DNA for the CDR3: TGCAGTGCTAAGGGCCCCATACAGGGGTCCACGGATACGCAGTATTTT. Translation gives CSAKGPIQGSTDTQYF. The rearrangement links TRBV20-1 to TRBJ2-3; TRBD1 agrees at 7 bases. The germline V gene encodes CDR1 DFQATT and CDR2 SNEGSKA (reference sequence). Trimming cost V 4 bases and J 6 bases; bases outside gene matches: 16. This CDR3 region has 16 residues.

The chain couples TRBV12-3 or TRBV12-4 to TRBJ2-7; D is unresolved. The CDR3 extends over 13 amino acids. V lost 4 bases, J lost 6 bases, and 13 bases lay in between. CDR3 in amino acids: CASSSDGWSEQYF. DNA of the CDR3: TGTGCCAGCAGTTCTGACGGCTGGAGCGAGCAGTACTTC.

V is TRBV6-2 or TRBV6-3 and J is TRBJ2-5, with 9 bases lining up with TRBD2. Germline-derived CDR1 and CDR2 are MNHEY and SVGEGT. CDR3 length equals 15 residues. Unmatched junction bases numbered 7, after V lost 4 bases and J lost 4 bases. The chain's CDR3 is CASSLAGEFGETQYF. CDR3 bases: TGTGCCAGCAGTTTAGCGGGAGAGTTTGGAGAGACCCAGTACTTC.

The chain carries TRBV20-1 and TRBJ1-4; perhaps TRBD1 as D (6 bases). Trimming took 6 bases from V and 2 from J, leaving 13 bases between them. The CDR3 extends over 14 amino acids. Germline CDR1 reads DFQATT; CDR2 reads SNEGSKA (reference sequence). In nucleotides, the CDR3 is TGCAGTGCGAGGGGGGGGCTGACTAATGAAAAACTGTTTTTT. Protein product: CSARGGLTNEKLFF.

This clonotype is a singleton in its sample. V is TRBV13 and J is TRBJ2-6; 7 bases are shared with TRBD1. The CDR3 is made up of 18 amino acids. V lost 4 bases to trimming and J lost 0 bases; unmatched junction nucleotides: 9. Germline lookup yields CDR1 PRHDT and CDR2 FYEKMQ (reference sequence). CDR3 residues: CASSSNRGLHSGANVLTF. The DNA of the CDR3 is TGTGCCAGCAGCTCAAACAGGGGTCTCCACTCTGGGGCCAACGTCCTGACTTTC.

The chain links TRBV7-2 to TRBJ2-1, with TRBD2 matching 16 bases. The germline V gene has CDR1 SGHTA and CDR2 FQGNSA. CDR3 length equals 19 residues. The V and J ends lost 1 base and 2 bases, in that order; junction bases with no gene match: 5. Here the CDR3 DNA reads TGTGCCAGCAGCTTAGTGGGGACTAGCGGGGGGGCAGCCTACAATGAGCAGTTCTTC. Protein product: CASSLVGTSGGAAYNEQFF.

The rearrangement uses TRBV20-1 and TRBJ1-6; maybe TRBD1 (5 bases). CDR1 is DFQATT, CDR2 SNEGSKA, per germline (reference sequence). This CDR3 comprises 15 residues. Trimming took off 0 bases at V and 10 bases at J, with 16 bases between the two ends. The CDR3 DNA reads as TGCAGTGCTAGAGATGATCGGGGACCCGGATCACCCCTCCACTTT. It yields the protein CSARDDRGPGSPLHF.

This clonotype has at least ten counts. The chain recombines TRBV7-9 with TRBJ2-3; 11 nucleotides agree with TRBD2. Trimming at V came to 5 bases and at J to 3 bases, leaving 10 bases not matched to a gene. The CDR3 has 17 residues. The germline CDR1 and CDR2 sequences are SEHNR and FQNEAQ (reference sequence). CDR3 sequence reads: CASSPRRTSGRTDTQYF. Here the CDR3 DNA reads TGTGCCAGCAGCCCCCGACGAACTAGCGGGAGAACAGATACGCAGTATTTT.

This clonotype was detected once. The chain combines TRBV27 with TRBJ2-3; no definite D call. The V end was cut by 3 bases, the J end by 4 bases, with 8 bases between. The CDR3 is 13 amino acids. In germline, CDR1 is MNHEY, CDR2 SMNVEV (reference sequence). The CDR3 protein is CASSLETADTQYF. The CDR3 coding sequence is TGTGCCAGCAGTTTGGAAACAGCAGATACGCAGTATTTT.

The J gene is TRBJ2-2, the V gene TRBV9, with 8 bases matching TRBD2. Germline CDR1 is SGDLS and CDR2 is YYNGEE. V was pared by 0 bases and J by 4 bases, with 2 bases of the junction left unmatched. The CDR3 contains 15 residues. The CDR3 sequence is CASSVGGRSTGELFF. Written as DNA, the CDR3 is TGTGCCAGCAGCGTAGGCGGGAGGAGCACCGGGGAGCTGTTTTTT.

The sample holds a few counts of this clonotype. The rearrangement joins TRBV6-5 to TRBJ2-7; D possibly uses TRBD1 or TRBD2 (6 bases each). CDR3 length: 16 amino acids. Germline lookup yields CDR1 MNHEY and CDR2 SVGAGI. V was cut by 6 bases and J by 4 bases, with 22 bases left in between. The CDR3 sequence: CASRYGVRGGTYEQYF. The CDR3 DNA is TGTGCCAGCAGATATGGGGTGAGAGGAGGGACATACGAGCAGTACTTC.

The chain joins TRBV11-2 to TRBJ2-1; possible D gene TRBD1, 7 bases. The CDR3 is made up of 16 amino acids. Germline CDR1 and CDR2: SGHAT and FQNNGV. V lost 5 bases and J lost 9, with 23 bases in between. The CDR3 DNA sequence: TGTGCCAGCAGCCCTCAGGGGGGCACATCGATCGGTGAGCAGTTCTTC. Translation gives CASSPQGGTSIGEQFF. The entire variable domain, with the rest obtained from reference TRBV11-2 and TRBJ2-1, is as follows: EAGVAQSPRYKIIEKRQSVAFWCNPISGHATLYWYQQILGQGPKLLIQFQNNGVVDDSQLPKDRFSAERLKGVDSTLKIQPAKLEDSAVYLCASSPQGGTSIGEQFFGPGTRLTVL.